The table lists the clone carrying this T cell receptor (beta chain) with a few counts. This CDR3 has 13 residues. Deletions cut 3 bases from V and 4 bases from J, with 9 bases between. Germline V gene sequence: CDR1 MDHEN, CDR2 SYDVKM. These data come from a study of T cells in Graves' hyperthyroidism and ophthalmopathy. Regions amplified from RNA transcripts were the TCR beta CDR3 regions. First-round RT-PCR with HTBI primers amplified the TCR CDR3 region. TCRdb recomputed calls from the multiplex PCR reads with MiXCR, one row per CDR3 protein. The data contain 600,000 to 750,000 distinct CDR3 sequences, about 18% of them singletons.

The sequence came from a man aged 45 to 65 with Graves' hyperthyroidism. V is TRBV28 and J is TRBJ2-5; no firm D call. The specimen was blood. CDR3 DNA: TGTGCCAGCAGTTTCGTGTTTGCAGAGACCCAGTACTTC. Protein: CASSFVFAETQYF.